Included here is one TCR beta chain sequence, with context. What it recognizes is unknown. The data stem from a study of T cell responses to AZD1222 COVID-19 vaccine. Study-wide results and caveats: Clonal diversity may have been underestimated in mostly white British donors. Among those given AZD1222, only 6 or 7 were seropositive at baseline.

Measured with immunoSEQ multiplex PCR; TCRdb has only the in-frame clones, and not every one. Here the sample spans around 170,000 clones, approximately 91% being singletons. The CDR3 extends over 13 amino acids. The V end lost 3 bases, the J end lost 4 bases, and 9 bases lay between the germline ends. The rearrangement joins TRBV23-1 to TRBJ2-5; no clear D gene. TRBV23-1 is labeled an ORF, and its function is uncertain. The TCR sequence derives from an adult in good health. This specimen consisted of peripheral blood, obtained on day 0 of AZD1222 vaccination. The CDR3 spells CASSHPVGETQYF. The CDR3 coding sequence is TGCGCCAGCAGTCACCCGGTCGGAGAGACCCAGTACTTC.